The entry below gives a single TCR beta chain sequence along with its context. V was cut by 2 bases and J by 1 base, with 12 bases left in between. CDR1 is SGHAT, CDR2 FQNNGV, per germline. This CDR3 has 15 residues. The repertoire was sequenced with immunoSEQ multiplex PCR; TCRdb's copy has only in-frame clones and lacks some. The table has 500,000 to 550,000 clones, roughly 95% seen once. This entry comes from a study of shared clonotypes between healthy human individuals. This sequence originates from a woman in her 30s in good health. Input material: naive CD4+ T cells sorted from blood. Subset of the sample: CD45RA+ positively selected. The V gene is TRBV11-2, the J gene TRBJ2-7; D is perhaps TRBD1 (5 bases). CDR3 sequence: CASSLIFQGSYEQYF. Here the CDR3 DNA reads TGTGCCAGCAGCTTAATTTTTCAGGGTTCCTACGAGCAGTACTTC.